This TCR beta chain was identified in a study of cytomegalovirus exposure and HLA in healthy donors. General observations from the study: There were some public TCRs occurring in many donors, but most TCR sequences were rare. High specificity and sensitivity for cytomegalovirus status were reported for the classifier.

As for this clone: Its antigen is currently unknown.

This PCR relied on a set of 60 Vbeta primers and 13 Jbeta primers. Sequencing used immunoSEQ multiplex PCR; TCRdb keeps in-frame clones, though not all of them. The sample shows about 160,000 clones, less than 85% of them seen only once. The TCR sequence derives from a boy aged 2 to 10 in good health and CMV-seronegative. The sample consisted of PBMCs.

The CDR3 region is CASSSGTGKRYGYTF. DNA for the CDR3: TGTGCCAGCAGTTCCGGGACAGGGAAGCGCTATGGCTACACCTTC. V is TRBV28 and J is TRBJ1-2, with 9 bases aligning to TRBD1. V was pared by 4 bases and J by 4 bases, with 7 bases of the junction left unmatched. Germline V CDR1 and CDR2: MDHEN, SYDVKM. This CDR3 contains 15 residues.